Below, 2 T cell receptor beta chains from the same sample are listed, as sequenced in a study of low-dose radiotherapy and immunotherapy resistance in tumors. Priming of first-strand cDNA relied on TRAV- and TRBV-specific primers (covering alpha and beta chains). For amplifying TCRs, the PCR ran for about 20 cycles with Phusion, which was used together with a constant-region primer and the adapter on the V primers. MiXCR, run by TCRdb on the reads, gives a single entry per CDR3 protein. Among 55,000 to 80,000 distinct CDR3 sequences listed, roughly 29% were seen once. The time point was: before trial treatment. Here the sequenced sample was PBMCs, taken before treatment. The receptors stem from a male donor with rectosigmoid adenocarcinoma.

At least ten counts were recorded for this clonotype. CDR3 DNA: TGTGCCAGCAGTTCGATGAGGACAGGCACTAACTATGGCTACACCTTC. Its protein is CASSSMRTGTNYGYTF. The V gene is TRBV28, the J gene TRBJ1-2; TRBD1 matches at 7 bases. V was pared by 4 bases and J by 0 bases, with 8 bases of the junction left unmatched. Germline lookup yields CDR1 MDHEN and CDR2 SYDVKM. CDR3 length: 16 amino acids.

This clonotype came up many times. This chain connects TRBV3-1 to TRBJ2-6; perhaps D is TRBD1 or TRBD2 (5 bases each). The CDR3 runs 17 residues. The ends were cut back, 3 bases at V and 0 bases at J, with 12 bases in the middle. From germline, CDR1 is LGHDT and CDR2 YNNKEL (reference sequence). The CDR3 loop reads CASSHPGPNSGANVLTF. As DNA, the CDR3 is TGTGCCAGCAGCCACCCGGGGCCCAACTCTGGGGCCAACGTCCTGACTTTC.